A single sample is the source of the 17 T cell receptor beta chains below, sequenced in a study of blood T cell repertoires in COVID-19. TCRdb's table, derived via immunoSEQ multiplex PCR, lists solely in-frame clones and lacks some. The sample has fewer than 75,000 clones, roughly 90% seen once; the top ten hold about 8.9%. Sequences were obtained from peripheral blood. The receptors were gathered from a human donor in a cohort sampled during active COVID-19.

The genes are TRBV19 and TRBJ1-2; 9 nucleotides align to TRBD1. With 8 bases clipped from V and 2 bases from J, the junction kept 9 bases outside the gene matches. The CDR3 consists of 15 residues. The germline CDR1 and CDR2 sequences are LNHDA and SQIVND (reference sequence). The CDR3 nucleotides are TGTGCCAGTTCTCCGGGACAGGGCCGGAACTATGGCTACACCTTC. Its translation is CASSPGQGRNYGYTF.

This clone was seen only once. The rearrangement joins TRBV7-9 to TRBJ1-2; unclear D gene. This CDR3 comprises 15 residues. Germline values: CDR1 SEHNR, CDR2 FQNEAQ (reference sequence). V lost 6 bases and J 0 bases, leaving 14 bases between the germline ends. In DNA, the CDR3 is TGTGCCAGCAGTAGAGACGGGTTCCCTAACTATGGCTACACCTTC. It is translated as CASSRDGFPNYGYTF.

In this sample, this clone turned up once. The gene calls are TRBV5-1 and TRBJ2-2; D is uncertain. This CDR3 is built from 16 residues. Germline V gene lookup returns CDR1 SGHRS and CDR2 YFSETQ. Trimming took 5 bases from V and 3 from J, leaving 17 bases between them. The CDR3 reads CASRSPSPTDTGELFF. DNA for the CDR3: TGCGCCAGCAGGTCTCCGTCCCCTACGGACACCGGGGAGCTGTTTTTT. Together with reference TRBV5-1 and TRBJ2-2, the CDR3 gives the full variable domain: KAGVTQTPRYLIKTRGQQVTLSCSPISGHRSVSWYQQTPGQGLQFLFEYFSETQRNKGNFPGRFSGRQFSNSRSEMNVSTLELGDSALYLCASRSPSPTDTGELFFGEGSRLTVL.

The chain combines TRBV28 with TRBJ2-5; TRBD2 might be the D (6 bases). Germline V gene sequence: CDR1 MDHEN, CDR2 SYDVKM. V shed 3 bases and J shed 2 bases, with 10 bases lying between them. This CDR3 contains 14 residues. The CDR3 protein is CASSFPGGQETQYF. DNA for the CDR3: TGTGCCAGCAGTTTCCCTGGGGGGCAAGAGACCCAGTACTTC.

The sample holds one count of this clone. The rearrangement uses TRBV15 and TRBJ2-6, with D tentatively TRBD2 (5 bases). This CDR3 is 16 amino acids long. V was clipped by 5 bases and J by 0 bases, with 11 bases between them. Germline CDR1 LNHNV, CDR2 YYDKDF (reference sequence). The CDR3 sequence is CATSQGLSSGANVLTF. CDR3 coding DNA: TGTGCCACCAGCCAAGGACTCAGCTCTGGGGCCAACGTCCTGACTTTC. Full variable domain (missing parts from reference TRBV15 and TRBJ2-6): DAMVIQNPRYQVTQFGKPVTLSCSQTLNHNVMYWYQQKSSQAPKLLFHYYDKDFNNEADTPDNFQSRRPNTSFCFLDIRSPGLGDTAMYLCATSQGLSSGANVLTFGAGSRLTVL.

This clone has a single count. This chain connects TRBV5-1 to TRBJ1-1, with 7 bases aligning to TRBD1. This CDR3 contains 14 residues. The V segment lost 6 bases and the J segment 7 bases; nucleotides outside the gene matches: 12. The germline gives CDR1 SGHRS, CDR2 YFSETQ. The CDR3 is CASTLGQAGGEAFF. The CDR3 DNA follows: TGCGCCAGCACCCTTGGACAGGCCGGGGGTGAAGCTTTCTTT.

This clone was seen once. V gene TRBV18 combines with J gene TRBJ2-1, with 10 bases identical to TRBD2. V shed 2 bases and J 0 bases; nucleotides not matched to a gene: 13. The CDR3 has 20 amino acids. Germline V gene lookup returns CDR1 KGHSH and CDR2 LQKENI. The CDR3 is CASSPLLAGMSRGSYNEQFF. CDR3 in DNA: TGTGCCAGCTCACCATTACTAGCGGGGATGTCACGAGGCTCCTACAATGAGCAGTTCTTC.

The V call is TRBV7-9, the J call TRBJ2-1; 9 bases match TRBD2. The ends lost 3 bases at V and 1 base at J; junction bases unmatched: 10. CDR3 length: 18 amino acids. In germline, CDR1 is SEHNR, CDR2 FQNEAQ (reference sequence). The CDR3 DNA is TGTGCCAGCAGCTTTCCGAGCGGGAGGACTCTTTCCTACAATGAGCAGTTCTTC. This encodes CASSFPSGRTLSYNEQFF. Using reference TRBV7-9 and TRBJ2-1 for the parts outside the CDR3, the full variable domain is DTGVSQNPRHKITKRGQNVTFRCDPISEHNRLYWYRQTLGQGPEFLTYFQNEAQLEKSRLLSDRFSAERPKGSFSTLEIQRTEQGDSAMYLCASSFPSGRTLSYNEQFFGPGTRLTVL.

The CDR3: CATSRGASANNEQFF. The CDR3 bases are TGTGCCACCAGCAGAGGTGCTAGCGCTAACAATGAGCAGTTCTTC. This sequence joins TRBV15 and TRBJ2-1, with D tentatively TRBD2 (6 bases). Germline loops: CDR1 LNHNV, CDR2 YYDKDF (reference sequence). CDR3 length: 15 amino acids. V was cut by 1 base and J by 5 bases, with 12 bases left in between.

For the CDR3, the DNA is TGTGCAAGTCGCTTTAATAAATTTCGGGATGGCTACACCTTC. It yields the protein CASRFNKFRDGYTF. This chain joins TRBV12-2 and TRBJ1-2. TRBV12-2 is a known pseudogene. CDR3 length: 14 residues.

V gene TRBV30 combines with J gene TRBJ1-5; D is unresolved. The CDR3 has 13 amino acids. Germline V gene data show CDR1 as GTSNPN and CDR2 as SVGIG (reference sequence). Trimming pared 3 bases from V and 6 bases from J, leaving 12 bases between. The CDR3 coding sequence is TGTGCCTGGAGCCCCGGGGTGGGTCAGCCCCAGCATTTT. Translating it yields CAWSPGVGQPQHF.

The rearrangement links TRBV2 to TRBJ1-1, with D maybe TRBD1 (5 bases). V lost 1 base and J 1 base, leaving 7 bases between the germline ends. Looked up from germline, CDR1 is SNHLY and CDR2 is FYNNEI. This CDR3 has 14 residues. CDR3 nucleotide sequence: TGTGCCAGCAGTGAAGTAACAGGGAACACTGAAGCTTTCTTT. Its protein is CASSEVTGNTEAFF.

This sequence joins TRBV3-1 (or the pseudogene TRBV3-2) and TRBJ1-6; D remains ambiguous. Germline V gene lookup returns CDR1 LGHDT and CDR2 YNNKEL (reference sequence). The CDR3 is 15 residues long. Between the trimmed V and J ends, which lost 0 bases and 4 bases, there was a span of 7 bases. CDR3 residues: CASSQDRQYNSPLHF. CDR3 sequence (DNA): TGTGCCAGCAGCCAAGACAGGCAGTATAATTCACCCCTCCACTTT.

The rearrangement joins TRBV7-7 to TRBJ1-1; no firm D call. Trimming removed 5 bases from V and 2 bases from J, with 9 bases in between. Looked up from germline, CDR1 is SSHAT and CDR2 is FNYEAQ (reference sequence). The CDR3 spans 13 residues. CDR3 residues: CASSRAPNTEAFF. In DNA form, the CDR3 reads TGTGCCAGCAGCCGCGCCCCAAACACTGAAGCTTTCTTT.

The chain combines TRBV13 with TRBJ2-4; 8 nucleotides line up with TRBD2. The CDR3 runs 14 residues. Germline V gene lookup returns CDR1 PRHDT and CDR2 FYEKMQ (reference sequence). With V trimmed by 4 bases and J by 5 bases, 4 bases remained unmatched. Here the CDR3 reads CASSSGRAENIQYF. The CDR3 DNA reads TGTGCCAGCAGCTCCGGGAGGGCCGAAAACATTCAGTACTTC.

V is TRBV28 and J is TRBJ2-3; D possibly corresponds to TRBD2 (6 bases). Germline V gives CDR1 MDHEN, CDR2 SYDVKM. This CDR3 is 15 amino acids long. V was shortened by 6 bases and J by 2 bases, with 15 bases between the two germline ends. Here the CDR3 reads CASSTTGTVTDTQYF. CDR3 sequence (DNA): TGTGCCAGCAGCACTACCGGGACTGTCACAGATACGCAGTATTTT.

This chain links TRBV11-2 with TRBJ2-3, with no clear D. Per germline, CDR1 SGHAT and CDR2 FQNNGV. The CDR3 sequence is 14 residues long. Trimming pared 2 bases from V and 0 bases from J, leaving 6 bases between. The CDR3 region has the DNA TGTGCCAGCAGCTTAATGGCCAGCACAGATACGCAGTATTTT. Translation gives CASSLMASTDTQYF.